A selection of T cell receptor beta chains follows, all from one sample in a study of T cell responses to AZD1222 COVID-19 vaccine. Clones were sequenced by immunoSEQ multiplex PCR, and TCRdb holds only the in-frame ones, with some missing. The table has about 75,000 clones, 88% seen once. The starting material was peripheral blood, obtained 28 days after the second dose of the MenACWY control vaccine. The receptors here all came from an adult who received the MenACWY meningococcal vaccine as a control. The CDR3 runs from the conserved cysteine through the conserved F or W. Each record gives: clone size, V gene, D gene, J gene, CDR3 protein, CDR3 DNA. The D gene is left open where the match is weak. Only part of the rows carry a size: once, few, many, or a class if the clone is expanded.

abundance: NA; v_gene: TRBV6-2/TRBV6-3; d_gene: NA; j_gene: TRBJ2-5; CDR3aa: CASSLVEETQYF; CDR3nt: TGTGCCAGCAGTTTGGTCGAAGAGACCCAGTACTTC
abundance: NA; v_gene: TRBV7-6; d_gene: NA; j_gene: TRBJ2-2; CDR3aa: CATQPPRTYTGELFF; CDR3nt: TGTGCCACCCAACCTCCAAGAACATACACCGGGGAGCTGTTTTTT
abundance: few; v_gene: TRBV9; d_gene: TRBD2; j_gene: TRBJ2-5; CDR3aa: CASSVLGLAEETQYF; CDR3nt: TGTGCCAGCAGCGTTCTAGGTCTAGCGGAAGAGACCCAGTACTTC
abundance: NA; v_gene: TRBV18; d_gene: NA; j_gene: TRBJ1-1; CDR3aa: CASSPPDRLNTEAFF; CDR3nt: TGTGCCAGCTCACCACCGGACAGATTGAACACTGAAGCTTTCTTT
abundance: NA; v_gene: TRBV19; d_gene: TRBD2; j_gene: TRBJ2-3; CDR3aa: CASGPGGGSTDTQYF; CDR3nt: TGTGCCAGTGGCCCGGGAGGGGGAAGCACAGATACGCAGTATTTT
abundance: NA; v_gene: TRBV12-2; d_gene: NA; j_gene: TRBJ1-5; CDR3aa: CASRFASVPLSPPGESDQPQHF; CDR3nt: TGTGCAAGTCGCTTTGCCTCCGTCCCCCTATCACCTCCGGGGGAGTCTGATCAGCCCCAGCATTTT
abundance: NA; v_gene: TRBV9; d_gene: TRBD2; j_gene: TRBJ2-3; CDR3aa: CASSPHSGDTQITQYF; CDR3nt: TGTGCCAGCAGCCCCCATAGCGGGGACACACAGATAACGCAGTATTTT
abundance: NA; v_gene: TRBV5-1; d_gene: NA; j_gene: TRBJ2-1; CDR3aa: CASSLPGTNVNEQFF; CDR3nt: TGCGCCAGCAGCTTGCCCGGGACCAACGTCAATGAGCAGTTCTTC
abundance: medium-sized; v_gene: TRBV4-2; d_gene: NA; j_gene: TRBJ2-1; CDR3aa: CASSQERGGAYNEQFF; CDR3nt: TGTGCCAGCAGCCAAGAACGTGGGGGGGCTTACAATGAGCAGTTCTTC
abundance: NA; v_gene: TRBV5-6; d_gene: NA; j_gene: TRBJ2-4; CDR3aa: CASSLGWGSDIQYF; CDR3nt: TGTGCCAGCAGCTTGGGTTGGGGGTCGGACATTCAGTACTTC
abundance: NA; v_gene: TRBV24-1; d_gene: NA; j_gene: TRBJ1-1; CDR3aa: CATKAAIGSEAFF; CDR3nt: TGTGCCACCAAGGCTGCCATCGGCTCTGAAGCTTTCTTT
abundance: NA; v_gene: TRBV10-3; d_gene: TRBD1; j_gene: TRBJ2-7; CDR3aa: CATTGQGIYEQYF; CDR3nt: TGTGCCACCACGGGACAGGGCATCTACGAGCAGTACTTC
abundance: NA; v_gene: TRBV11-2; d_gene: NA; j_gene: TRBJ1-1; CDR3aa: CASSSGVGRSPEAFF; CDR3nt: TGTGCCAGCAGCTCCGGGGTGGGCAGGTCCCCTGAAGCTTTCTTT
abundance: NA; v_gene: TRBV7-8; d_gene: NA; j_gene: TRBJ1-1; CDR3aa: CASSLGVANTEAFF; CDR3nt: TGTGCCAGCAGCTTAGGGGTAGCTAACACTGAAGCTTTCTTT
abundance: NA; v_gene: TRBV6-2/TRBV6-3; d_gene: TRBD1; j_gene: TRBJ2-7; CDR3aa: CASSTERYPDRGLEQYF; CDR3nt: TGTGCCAGCAGTACCGAACGCTACCCGGACAGGGGGCTCGAGCAGTACTTC
abundance: NA; v_gene: TRBV10-3; d_gene: NA; j_gene: TRBJ1-5; CDR3aa: CAISPGVSQPQHF; CDR3nt: TGTGCCATCAGTCCCGGGGTAAGCCAGCCCCAGCATTTT
abundance: once; v_gene: TRBV30; d_gene: NA; j_gene: TRBJ1-4; CDR3aa: CAWNMGREGGWEEKLFF; CDR3nt: TGTGCCTGGAATATGGGGAGGGAGGGTGGTTGGGAGGAAAAACTGTTTTTT
abundance: NA; v_gene: TRBV9; d_gene: TRBD2; j_gene: TRBJ2-7; CDR3aa: CASSVEWTSTYEQYF; CDR3nt: TGTGCCAGCAGCGTAGAGTGGACTAGCACCTACGAGCAGTACTTC
abundance: once; v_gene: TRBV29-1; d_gene: NA; j_gene: TRBJ1-1; CDR3aa: CSVEGDGGGTEAFF; CDR3nt: TGCAGCGTTGAAGGCGACGGTGGGGGCACTGAAGCTTTCTTT
abundance: NA; v_gene: TRBV12-3/TRBV12-4; d_gene: NA; j_gene: TRBJ1-5; CDR3aa: CASSLGSNQPQHF; CDR3nt: TGTGCCAGCAGTTTAGGGAGCAATCAGCCCCAGCATTTT
abundance: NA; v_gene: TRBV5-1; d_gene: NA; j_gene: TRBJ1-1; CDR3aa: CASREGKNTEAFF; CDR3nt: TGCGCCAGCAGGGAGGGTAAGAACACTGAAGCTTTCTTT
abundance: few; v_gene: TRBV12-3/TRBV12-4; d_gene: NA; j_gene: TRBJ1-5; CDR3aa: CASSLSGNQPQHF; CDR3nt: TGTGCCAGCAGTTTATCGGGGAATCAGCCCCAGCATTTT
abundance: NA; v_gene: TRBV19; d_gene: NA; j_gene: TRBJ2-2; CDR3aa: CASAPLDRSIGELFF; CDR3nt: TGTGCCAGCGCACCTTTGGACAGAAGCATCGGGGAGCTGTTTTTT
abundance: few; v_gene: TRBV10-2; d_gene: TRBD2; j_gene: TRBJ2-1; CDR3aa: CASSESGGAYNEQFF; CDR3nt: TGCGCCAGCAGTGAGAGCGGGGGGGCATACAATGAGCAGTTCTTC
abundance: NA; v_gene: TRBV30; d_gene: TRBD1; j_gene: TRBJ1-6; CDR3aa: CAWSVPKTGVDSPLHF; CDR3nt: TGTGCCTGGAGTGTACCTAAGACAGGGGTAGATTCACCCCTCCACTTT
abundance: NA; v_gene: TRBV19; d_gene: NA; j_gene: TRBJ1-6; CDR3aa: CASSFGRMNSPLHF; CDR3nt: TGTGCCAGTAGTTTCGGACGGATGAATTCACCCCTCCACTTT
abundance: NA; v_gene: TRBV30; d_gene: NA; j_gene: TRBJ2-6; CDR3aa: CAWSVGGTGANVLTF; CDR3nt: TGTGCCTGGAGTGTTGGGGGAACTGGGGCCAACGTCCTGACTTTC
abundance: NA; v_gene: TRBV6-5; d_gene: NA; j_gene: TRBJ1-3; CDR3aa: CASSYSQPYSGNTIYF; CDR3nt: TGTGCCAGCAGTTACTCGCAACCATATTCTGGAAACACCATATATTTT
abundance: NA; v_gene: TRBV6-1; d_gene: NA; j_gene: TRBJ1-2; CDR3aa: CASSDEGGRFYGYTF; CDR3nt: TGTGCCAGCAGTGACGAGGGGGGGAGATTCTATGGCTACACCTTC
abundance: NA; v_gene: TRBV19; d_gene: NA; j_gene: TRBJ1-3; CDR3aa: CASSLDSGNTIYF; CDR3nt: TGTGCCAGTAGCCTCGACTCTGGAAACACCATATATTTT
abundance: NA; v_gene: TRBV7-2; d_gene: NA; j_gene: TRBJ2-4; CDR3aa: CASDGGAQGNIQYF; CDR3nt: TGTGCCAGCGATGGGGGGGCCCAGGGAAACATTCAGTACTTC
abundance: NA; v_gene: TRBV19; d_gene: TRBD1; j_gene: TRBJ1-5; CDR3aa: CASKPGTGRGSNQPQHF; CDR3nt: TGTGCCAGTAAACCCGGGACAGGGAGAGGAAGCAATCAGCCCCAGCATTTT
abundance: once; v_gene: TRBV2; d_gene: NA; j_gene: TRBJ1-1; CDR3aa: CASSARVGNTEAFF; CDR3nt: TGTGCCAGCAGTGCTAGGGTGGGGAACACTGAAGCTTTCTTT
abundance: NA; v_gene: TRBV6-1; d_gene: NA; j_gene: TRBJ1-1; CDR3aa: CASSERAGSSEAFF; CDR3nt: TGTGCCAGCAGTGAGAGGGCAGGGTCATCTGAAGCTTTCTTT
abundance: NA; v_gene: TRBV6-6; d_gene: NA; j_gene: TRBJ1-2; CDR3aa: CASSYSSLYGYTF; CDR3nt: TGTGCCAGCAGTTACTCTTCTCTCTATGGCTACACCTTC
abundance: few; v_gene: TRBV18; d_gene: TRBD1; j_gene: TRBJ1-3; CDR3aa: CASSPTGGFGNTIYF; CDR3nt: TGTGCCAGCTCACCCACAGGGGGCTTTGGAAACACCATATATTTT
abundance: NA; v_gene: TRBV27; d_gene: NA; j_gene: TRBJ1-2; CDR3aa: CASSSRLGVISYGYTF; CDR3nt: TGTGCCAGCAGTTCCAGATTAGGGGTGATCTCCTATGGCTACACCTTC
abundance: NA; v_gene: TRBV21-1; d_gene: NA; j_gene: TRBJ2-7; CDR3aa: CASSSRDRRREQYF; CDR3nt: TGTGCCAGCAGCTCCCGGGACAGGAGACGCGAGCAGTACTTC
abundance: NA; v_gene: TRBV18; d_gene: NA; j_gene: TRBJ2-6; CDR3aa: CASSPTTGADSGANVLTF; CDR3nt: TGTGCCAGCTCGCCCACCACGGGGGCGGACTCTGGGGCCAACGTCCTGACTTTC
abundance: NA; v_gene: TRBV6-6; d_gene: TRBD1; j_gene: TRBJ1-1; CDR3aa: CASSPSRDRGGITEAFF; CDR3nt: TGTGCCAGCAGTCCGTCCCGGGACAGGGGTGGTATCACTGAAGCTTTCTTT
abundance: few; v_gene: TRBV27; d_gene: NA; j_gene: TRBJ1-1; CDR3aa: CASNYRRNTEAFF; CDR3nt: TGTGCCAGCAACTACAGGAGGAACACTGAAGCTTTCTTT
abundance: NA; v_gene: TRBV7-8; d_gene: NA; j_gene: TRBJ1-1; CDR3aa: CASSETGRTEAFF; CDR3nt: TGTGCCAGCAGCGAGACAGGAAGGACTGAAGCTTTCTTT
abundance: NA; v_gene: TRBV6-6; d_gene: NA; j_gene: TRBJ2-5; CDR3aa: CASRITGQETQYF; CDR3nt: TGTGCCAGCAGAATCACAGGACAAGAGACCCAGTACTTC
abundance: NA; v_gene: TRBV6-5; d_gene: NA; j_gene: TRBJ1-1; CDR3aa: CASSYGQRGLAAEAFF; CDR3nt: TGTGCCAGCAGTTACGGCCAACGAGGGTTGGCGGCTGAAGCTTTCTTT
abundance: once; v_gene: TRBV6-4; d_gene: NA; j_gene: TRBJ1-4; CDR3aa: CASSLSGATNEKLFF; CDR3nt: TGTGCCAGCAGTCTTTCCGGGGCAACTAATGAAAAACTGTTTTTT
abundance: NA; v_gene: TRBV5-1; d_gene: TRBD2; j_gene: TRBJ2-2; CDR3aa: CASSSSQRGRGTHTGELFF; CDR3nt: TGCGCCAGCAGCTCCTCGCAGCGGGGGAGAGGGACGCACACCGGGGAGCTGTTTTTT
abundance: NA; v_gene: TRBV19; d_gene: NA; j_gene: TRBJ1-1; CDR3aa: CASKQVEAGNTEAFF; CDR3nt: TGTGCCAGTAAACAAGTCGAAGCCGGGAACACTGAAGCTTTCTTT
abundance: once; v_gene: TRBV30; d_gene: NA; j_gene: TRBJ2-7; CDR3aa: CAWALEATSSYEQYF; CDR3nt: TGTGCCTGGGCCTTGGAAGCCACGAGCTCCTACGAGCAGTACTTC
abundance: NA; v_gene: TRBV19; d_gene: TRBD1; j_gene: TRBJ2-2; CDR3aa: CASIGDRERTGELFF; CDR3nt: TGTGCCAGTATTGGAGACAGGGAGAGAACCGGGGAGCTGTTTTTT
abundance: NA; v_gene: TRBV7-7; d_gene: NA; j_gene: TRBJ1-2; CDR3aa: CAVPGGKDGYTF; CDR3nt: TGTGCCGTGCCGGGGGGCAAGGATGGCTACACCTTC
abundance: NA; v_gene: TRBV6-1; d_gene: NA; j_gene: TRBJ1-1; CDR3aa: CASSEVTGISEAFF; CDR3nt: TGTGCCAGCAGTGAAGTTACAGGGATATCTGAAGCTTTCTTT
abundance: once; v_gene: TRBV12-3/TRBV12-4; d_gene: NA; j_gene: TRBJ1-5; CDR3aa: CASSYDRNQPQHF; CDR3nt: TGTGCCAGCAGTTACGACAGGAATCAGCCCCAGCATTTT
abundance: NA; v_gene: TRBV6-1; d_gene: TRBD1; j_gene: TRBJ2-7; CDR3aa: CASSEGTGAPQEQYF; CDR3nt: TGTGCCAGCAGTGAAGGGACAGGGGCACCTCAAGAGCAGTACTTC
abundance: NA; v_gene: TRBV24-1; d_gene: NA; j_gene: TRBJ2-5; CDR3aa: CATSDPHRGEETQYF; CDR3nt: TGTGCCACCAGTGACCCACACAGAGGGGAAGAGACCCAGTACTTC
abundance: once; v_gene: TRBV6-2/TRBV6-3; d_gene: NA; j_gene: TRBJ1-3; CDR3aa: CASSYRGSSGNTIYF; CDR3nt: TGTGCCAGCAGTTACCGGGGGAGCTCTGGAAACACCATATATTTT
abundance: NA; v_gene: TRBV9; d_gene: NA; j_gene: TRBJ1-2; CDR3aa: CASSVDRGIGYGYTF; CDR3nt: TGTGCCAGCAGCGTAGATCGGGGAATTGGGTATGGCTACACCTTC
abundance: NA; v_gene: TRBV7-2; d_gene: TRBD1; j_gene: TRBJ2-4; CDR3aa: CASSLEGQGNIQYF; CDR3nt: TGTGCCAGCAGCTTAGAGGGACAGGGGAACATTCAGTACTTC
abundance: NA; v_gene: TRBV19; d_gene: NA; j_gene: TRBJ1-6; CDR3aa: CASSLSSYNSPLHF; CDR3nt: TGTGCCAGTAGTCTGAGCTCCTATAATTCACCCCTCCACTTT
abundance: NA; v_gene: TRBV4-3; d_gene: TRBD1; j_gene: TRBJ1-4; CDR3aa: CASSQGQGSTNEKLFF; CDR3nt: TGCGCCAGCAGCCAAGGACAGGGATCAACTAATGAAAAACTGTTTTTT